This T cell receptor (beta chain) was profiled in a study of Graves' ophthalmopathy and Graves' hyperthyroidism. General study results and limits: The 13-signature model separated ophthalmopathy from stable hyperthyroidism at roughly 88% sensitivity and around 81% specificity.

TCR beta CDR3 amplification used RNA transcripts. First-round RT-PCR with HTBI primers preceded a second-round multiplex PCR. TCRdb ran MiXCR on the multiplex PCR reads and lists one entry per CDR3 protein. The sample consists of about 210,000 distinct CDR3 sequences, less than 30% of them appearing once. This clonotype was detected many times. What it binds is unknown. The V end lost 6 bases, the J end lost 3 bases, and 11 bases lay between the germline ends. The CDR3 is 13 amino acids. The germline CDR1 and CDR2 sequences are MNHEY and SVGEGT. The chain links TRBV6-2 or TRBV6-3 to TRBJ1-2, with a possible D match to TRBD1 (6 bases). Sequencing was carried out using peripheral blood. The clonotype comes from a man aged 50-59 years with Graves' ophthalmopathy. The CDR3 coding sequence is TGTGCCAGCAGCAAGGACAGAGACTATGGCTACACCTTC. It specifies CASSKDRDYGYTF.